Following are 8 T cell receptor beta chains from one sample sequenced in a study of shared clonotypes between healthy human individuals. Generated by immunoSEQ multiplex PCR, the TCRdb table keeps only in-frame clones and is missing some. The repertoire has around 2.5 million clones, approximately 93% of them found once; the top ten carry roughly 0.39%. The sequenced material came from naive CD4+ T cells from PBMCs. Subset in this sample: CD45RA+ positively selected. These receptors all come from a man aged 18 to 29 in good health. Some clones in this sample may be carry-over from other donors' samples.

The J gene is TRBJ2-1, the V gene TRBV11-3; no clear D gene. V dropped 5 bases and J dropped 8 bases, with 13 bases sitting between them. The CDR3 spans 13 residues. CDR1 is SGHNT and CDR2 is YENEEA in the germline V gene. The CDR3 sequence: CASSNRSSYEQFF. CDR3 in DNA: TGTGCCAGCAGCAATCGTAGCAGCTATGAGCAGTTCTTC.

This chain links TRBV5-1 with TRBJ1-4; D gene unclear. The CDR3 is 15 residues long. Germline V CDR1 and CDR2: SGHRS, YFSETQ. V lost 3 bases to trimming and J lost 2 bases, with 11 bases between them. CDR3 DNA sequence: TGCGCCAGCAGCTCGCTAATGGGCACTAATGAAAAACTGTTTTTT. It yields the protein CASSSLMGTNEKLFF.

The rearrangement links TRBV4-1 to TRBJ1-5; 7 bases fit TRBD1. V lost 7 bases to trimming and J lost 1 base; unmatched junction nucleotides: 7. The length of the CDR3 is 15 residues. Germline V lookup: CDR1 MGHRA, CDR2 YSYEKL. CDR3 sequence reads: CASKTGWLSNQPQHF. The CDR3 region has the DNA TGCGCCAGCAAGACAGGGTGGTTGAGCAATCAGCCCCAGCATTTT.

J is TRBJ2-2 and V is TRBV28; D remains ambiguous. This CDR3 is built from 14 residues. Per germline, CDR1 MDHEN and CDR2 SYDVKM. Trimming removed 2 bases at V and 4 bases at J, with 8 bases between. CDR3 loop: CASSLQASTGELFF. The CDR3 region has the DNA TGTGCCAGCAGTTTACAGGCGAGCACCGGGGAGCTGTTTTTT.

V and J are TRBV10-3 and TRBJ1-5, with a weak D call TRBD1 (6 bases). V gave up 6 bases and J gave up 2 bases, with 14 bases separating them. The CDR3 is 15 residues long. The V gene's germline CDR1 is ENHRY and CDR2 SYGVKD. The CDR3 is CAISPSSGGNQPQHF. CDR3 nucleotide sequence: TGTGCCATCAGCCCATCCTCAGGGGGCAATCAGCCCCAGCATTTT.

The chain combines TRBV7-3 with TRBJ2-1; TRBD1 matches 8 bases. Germline loops: CDR1 SGHTA, CDR2 FQGTGA. V lost 3 bases to trimming and J lost 6 bases; unmatched junction nucleotides: 4. The CDR3 runs to 14 residues. The CDR3 bases are TGTGCCAGCAGCTTCGGGGACAGGCGCAATGAGCAGTTCTTC. Encoded protein: CASSFGDRRNEQFF.

V gene TRBV2 combines with J gene TRBJ2-3; perhaps TRBD2 as D (6 bases). The V gene's germline CDR1 is SNHLY and CDR2 FYNNEI. The ends were cut back, 5 bases at V and 1 base at J, with 19 bases in the middle. This CDR3 region has 17 residues. Here the CDR3 reads CASSQPLGGAGTDTQYF. CDR3 DNA sequence: TGTGCCAGCAGTCAACCGTTGGGGGGAGCTGGCACAGATACGCAGTATTTT.

The sample holds a few counts of this clone. The chain links TRBV4-2 to TRBJ2-2, with TRBD1 as a possible D gene (6 bases). The CDR3 contains 17 residues. Looked up from germline, CDR1 is LGHNA and CDR2 is YNFKEQ. V dropped 1 base and J dropped 9 bases, with 21 bases sitting between them. DNA of the CDR3: TGTGCCAGCAGCCAAGGCGCCTTGCGACAGGCCGAACGGGAGCTGTTTTTT. It yields the protein CASSQGALRQAERELFF.